The T cell receptor (beta chain) under discussion was sequenced for a study of blood T cells in healthy people across ages. Primed by a sample-barcoded 5' primer and a J-beta primer mix, a second PCR proceeded for 7 to 11 cycles. TCRdb ran MiXCR on the 5' RACE reads and lists one entry per CDR3 protein. The data contain over 600,000 distinct CDR3 sequences, about 42% of them seen just once; the ten biggest clones take up about a sixth. Per-sample PBMC isolation yielded at least 6.5 million cells. The germline V and J ends were trimmed by 3 bases and 6 bases, with 8 bases remaining between them. The CDR3 covers 13 residues. Germline V gene lookup returns CDR1 LNHDA and CDR2 SQIVND (reference sequence). This clonotype was counted once. Its antigen remains unknown. Whole-study results and caveats: The study found more naive CD4+ cells and higher diversity in long-lived than aged donors. With donor CMV status unknown, expanded clonotype changes were possibly confounded. Estimates based on one million T cells were treated as lower bounds.

Sample: blood. This clonotype was obtained from an elderly man in good health. The chain recombines TRBV19 with TRBJ2-2; D is unclear. CDR3 amino acids: CASSIPSSGELFF. CDR3 coding DNA: TGTGCCAGTAGTATCCCGAGTTCCGGGGAGCTGTTTTTT.